The sequence of this TCR beta chain was determined in a study of metastatic and nonmetastatic thyroid tumors. Background on the study: For malignant and benign thyroid patients, tumor or nodule tissue and blood were the sources whose repertoires were compared. Study-level points and caveats: Benign nodules reportedly had significantly lower TCR beta diversity than malignant thyroid tumors in blood and tumor.

The CDR3 is 15 amino acids. From germline, CDR1 is MDHEN and CDR2 SYDVKM. The trim removed 8 bases at V and 3 bases at J, leaving 8 bases unmatched. This clone was seen at least ten times. As yet, its antigen is unknown. All patients were untreated before thyroid surgery. In the authors' methods: The distant-metastasis classifier for papillary thyroid cancer was built from CDR3 differences across clinicopathological groups. TCRdb recomputed clones from the PCR reads via MiXCR. What appears here as the V and J calls and clone size reflects TCRdb's work, not the paper's. The top ten clones hold around 9.6% of a sample with fewer than 50,000 clones, 25% to 30% of them seen once.

This TCR derives from a male donor with papillary thyroid cancer or a benign thyroid nodule (not recorded which). Some clones in this sample may be carry-over from other donors' samples. Sequences were obtained from blood. This chain links TRBV28 with TRBJ1-4, with 8 bases identical to TRBD1. Here the CDR3 reads CASHPAGQANEKLFF. CDR3 nucleotide sequence: TGTGCCAGCCACCCTGCGGGACAGGCTAATGAAAAACTGTTTTTT.